These 7 T cell receptor beta chains were sequenced from one sample in a study of blood T cell repertoires in COVID-19. Clones were read by immunoSEQ multiplex PCR, and TCRdb kept only the in-frame ones, dropping some. In the table there are 230,000 or so clones, roughly 80% of which are singletons. Sequencing input: peripheral blood. These receptor sequences come from a human donor in a cohort sampled during active COVID-19.

The V call is TRBV2, the J call TRBJ1-2; no firm D call. Trimming took off 6 bases at V and 5 bases at J, with 10 bases between the two ends. CDR3 length: 12 amino acids. Germline V gene lookup returns CDR1 SNHLY and CDR2 FYNNEI. CDR3 amino acids: CASSRLPYGYTF. For the CDR3, the DNA is TGTGCCAGCAGCCGACTCCCGTATGGCTACACCTTC.

This chain joins TRBV27 and TRBJ2-7; maybe TRBD1 (5 bases). The germline V and J ends were trimmed by 6 bases and 5 bases, with 17 bases remaining between them. The CDR3 runs 14 residues. Germline loops: CDR1 MNHEY, CDR2 SMNVEV (reference sequence). The CDR3 DNA follows: TGTGCCAGCAGACCCATGGATAGGGGCCACGAGCAGTACTTC. Residues: CASRPMDRGHEQYF.

This clone appeared a few times. The chain has TRBV7-2 and TRBJ2-7; 8 positions match TRBD1. The CDR3 runs to 15 residues. The germline CDR1 and CDR2 sequences are SGHTA and FQGNSA. The junction had 6 bases not matched to a gene; V was cut back by 2 bases and J by 3 bases. DNA for the CDR3: TGTGCCAGCAGCTTAAATGAGGACAGGGTCTACGAGCAGTACTTC. This translates into CASSLNEDRVYEQYF.

This chain connects TRBV4-3 to TRBJ1-3; perhaps TRBD1 as D (6 bases). The CDR3 totals 18 residues. Germline CDR1 is LGHNA and CDR2 is YSLEER. The V end lost 0 bases, the J end lost 3 bases, and 18 bases lay between the germline ends. CDR3: CASSQDRHRGTLGNTIYF. For the CDR3, the DNA is TGCGCCAGCAGCCAAGATCGACATAGGGGGACACTTGGAAACACCATATATTTT.

This chain uses TRBV20-1 with TRBJ1-6; D perhaps matches TRBD1 (5 bases). The CDR3 loop spans 11 amino acids. Trimming removed 7 bases at V and 7 bases at J, with 8 bases between. CDR1 and CDR2 (germline): DFQATT, SNEGSKA (reference sequence). The CDR3 is CSGGDNSPLHF. The CDR3 DNA follows: TGCAGTGGGGGGGACAATTCACCCCTCCACTTT.

The chain has TRBV7-9 and TRBJ2-2; 7 bases fit TRBD2. With 4 bases clipped from V and 4 bases from J, the junction kept 9 bases outside the gene matches. The CDR3 spans 16 residues. Per the germline V gene, CDR1 is SEHNR and CDR2 is FQNEAQ (reference sequence). This chain's CDR3 is CASSSYSGTPTGELFF. The CDR3 coding sequence is TGTGCCAGCAGCTCATACAGCGGGACCCCCACCGGGGAGCTGTTTTTT.

The chain links TRBV4-1 to TRBJ2-1; tentatively, D is TRBD1 (6 bases). V lost 3 bases and J 11 bases, leaving 11 bases between the germline ends. CDR3 size: 12 residues. Germline lookup yields CDR1 MGHRA and CDR2 YSYEKL. This CDR3 is CASSHVQGQQFF. As DNA, the CDR3 is TGCGCCAGCAGCCACGTACAGGGTCAGCAGTTCTTC.